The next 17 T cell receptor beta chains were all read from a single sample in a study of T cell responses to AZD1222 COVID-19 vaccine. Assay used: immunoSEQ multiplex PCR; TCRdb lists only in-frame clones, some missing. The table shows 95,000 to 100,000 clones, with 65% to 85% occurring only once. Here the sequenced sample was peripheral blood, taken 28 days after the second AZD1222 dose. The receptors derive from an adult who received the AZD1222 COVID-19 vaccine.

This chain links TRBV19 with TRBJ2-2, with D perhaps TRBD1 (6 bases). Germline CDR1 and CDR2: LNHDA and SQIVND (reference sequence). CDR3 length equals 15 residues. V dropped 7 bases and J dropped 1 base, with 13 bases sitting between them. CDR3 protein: CASKNRDMNTGELFF. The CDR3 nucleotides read TGTGCCAGTAAAAACAGGGATATGAACACCGGGGAGCTGTTTTTT. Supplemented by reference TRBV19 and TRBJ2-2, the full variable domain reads DGGITQSPKYLFRKEGQNVTLSCEQNLNHDAMYWYRQDPGQGLRLIYYSQIVNDFQKGDIAEGYSVSREKKESFPLTVTSAQKNPTAFYLCASKNRDMNTGELFFGEGSRLTVL.

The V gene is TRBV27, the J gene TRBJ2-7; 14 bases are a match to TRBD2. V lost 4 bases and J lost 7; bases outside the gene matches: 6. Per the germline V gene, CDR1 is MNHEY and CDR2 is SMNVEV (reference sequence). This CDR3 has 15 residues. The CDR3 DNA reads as TGTGCCAGCAGTTGGGGACTAGCGGGAGTGCGGGAGCAGTACTTC. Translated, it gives CASSWGLAGVREQYF.

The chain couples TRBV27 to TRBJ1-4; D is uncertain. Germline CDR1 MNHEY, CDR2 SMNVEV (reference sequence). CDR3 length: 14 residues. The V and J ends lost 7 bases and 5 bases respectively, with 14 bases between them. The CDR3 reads CASTPSGRNEKLFF. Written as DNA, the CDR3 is TGTGCCAGCACACCCTCCGGACGAAATGAAAAACTGTTTTTT.

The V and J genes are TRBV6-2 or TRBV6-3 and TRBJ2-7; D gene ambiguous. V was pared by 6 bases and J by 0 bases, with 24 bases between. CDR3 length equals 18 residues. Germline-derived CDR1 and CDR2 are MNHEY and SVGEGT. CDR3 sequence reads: CASSSPPRLGSGSYEQYF. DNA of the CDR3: TGTGCCAGCAGCTCCCCCCCACGCTTAGGCTCCGGCTCCTACGAGCAGTACTTC.

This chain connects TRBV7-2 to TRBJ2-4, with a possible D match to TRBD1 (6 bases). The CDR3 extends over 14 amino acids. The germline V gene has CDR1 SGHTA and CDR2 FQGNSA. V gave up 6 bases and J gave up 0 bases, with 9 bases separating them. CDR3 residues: CASRDSLAKNIQYF. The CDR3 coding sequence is TGTGCCAGCAGGGACAGCTTAGCCAAAAACATTCAGTACTTC. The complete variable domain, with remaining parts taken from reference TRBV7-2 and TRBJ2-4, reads GAGVSQSPSNKVTEKGKDVELRCDPISGHTALYWYRQSLGQGLEFLIYFQGNSAPDKSGLPSDRFSAERTGGSVSTLTIQRTQQEDSAVYLCASRDSLAKNIQYFGAGTRLSVL.

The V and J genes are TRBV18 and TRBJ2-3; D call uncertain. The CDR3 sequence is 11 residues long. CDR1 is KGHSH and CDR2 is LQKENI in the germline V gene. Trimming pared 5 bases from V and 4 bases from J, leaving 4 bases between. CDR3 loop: CASSWADTQYF. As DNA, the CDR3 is TGTGCCAGCTCATGGGCAGATACGCAGTATTTT.

This chain's CDR3 is CASSGSVKGEQYF. The DNA of the CDR3 is TGTGCCAGCAGCGGGTCTGTCAAGGGGGAGCAGTACTTC. V and J are TRBV5-4 and TRBJ2-7; the D gene is possibly TRBD1 (5 bases). This CDR3 spans 13 amino acids. Germline V gene data show CDR1 as SGHNT and CDR2 as YYREEE (reference sequence). V was cut by 4 bases and J by 7 bases, with 15 bases left in between.

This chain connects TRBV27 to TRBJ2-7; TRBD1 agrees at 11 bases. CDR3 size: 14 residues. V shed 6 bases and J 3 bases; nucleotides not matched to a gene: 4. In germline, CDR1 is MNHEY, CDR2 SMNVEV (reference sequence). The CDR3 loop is CASRFGTGGYEQYF. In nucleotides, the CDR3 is TGTGCCAGCAGATTCGGGACAGGGGGCTACGAGCAGTACTTC.

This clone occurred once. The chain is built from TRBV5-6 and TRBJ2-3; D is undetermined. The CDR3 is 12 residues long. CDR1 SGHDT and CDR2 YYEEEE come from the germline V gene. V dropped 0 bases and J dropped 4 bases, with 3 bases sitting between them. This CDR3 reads CASSLVPDTQYF. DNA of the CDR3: TGTGCCAGCAGCTTGGTACCAGATACGCAGTATTTT.

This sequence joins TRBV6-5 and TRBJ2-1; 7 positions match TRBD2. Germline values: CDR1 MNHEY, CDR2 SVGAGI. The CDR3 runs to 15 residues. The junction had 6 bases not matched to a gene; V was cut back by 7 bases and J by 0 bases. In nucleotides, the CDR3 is TGTGCCAGCACCCCTAGCGGAGCCTCCTACAATGAGCAGTTCTTC. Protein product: CASTPSGASYNEQFF.

The CDR3 spells CASSLGLPGTGETQYF. CDR3 coding DNA: TGTGCCAGCAGCTTAGGCCTCCCGGGGACGGGAGAGACCCAGTACTTC. The V and J genes are TRBV11-2 and TRBJ2-5, with D perhaps given as TRBD1 or TRBD2 (5 bases each). The germline gives CDR1 SGHAT, CDR2 FQNNGV. V lost 1 base to trimming and J lost 4 bases, with 16 bases between them. The length of the CDR3 is 16 residues.

The CDR3 DNA sequence: TGTGCCAGCAGTTCTTGGGACGCGTTATACGAGCAGTACTTC. Translation gives CASSSWDALYEQYF. This rearrangement joins TRBV6-5 to TRBJ2-7; TRBD1 or TRBD2 may be the D gene (5 bases each). Trimming took off 4 bases at V and 4 bases at J, with 14 bases between the two ends. The CDR3 length is 14 residues. Per the germline V gene, CDR1 is MNHEY and CDR2 is SVGAGI.

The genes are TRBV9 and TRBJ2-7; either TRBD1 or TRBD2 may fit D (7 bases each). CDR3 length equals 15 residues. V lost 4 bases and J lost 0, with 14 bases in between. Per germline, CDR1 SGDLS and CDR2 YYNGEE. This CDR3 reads CASSPGGGSSYEQYF. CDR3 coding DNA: TGTGCCAGCAGCCCAGGGGGGGGAAGCTCCTACGAGCAGTACTTC.

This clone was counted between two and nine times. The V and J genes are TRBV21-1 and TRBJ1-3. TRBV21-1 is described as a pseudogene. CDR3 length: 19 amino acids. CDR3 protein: CASSKVTGKVGFRGNTIYF. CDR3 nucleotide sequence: TGTGCCAGCAGCAAAGTTACGGGGAAGGTGGGGTTTCGAGGAAACACCATATATTTT.

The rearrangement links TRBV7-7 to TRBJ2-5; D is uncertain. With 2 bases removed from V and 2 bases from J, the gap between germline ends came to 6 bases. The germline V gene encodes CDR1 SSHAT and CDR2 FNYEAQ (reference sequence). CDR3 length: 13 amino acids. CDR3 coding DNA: TGTGCCAGCAGCTTAATAGCACAAGAGACCCAGTACTTC. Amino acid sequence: CASSLIAQETQYF.

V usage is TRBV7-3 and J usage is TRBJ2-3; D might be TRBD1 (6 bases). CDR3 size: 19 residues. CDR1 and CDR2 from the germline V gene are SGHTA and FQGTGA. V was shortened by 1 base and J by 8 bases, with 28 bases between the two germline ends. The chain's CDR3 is CASSLSDSRAAGAVGTQYF. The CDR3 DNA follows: TGTGCCAGCAGCTTAAGCGATTCTAGGGCGGCAGGGGCGGTTGGTACGCAGTATTTT.

The CDR3 DNA is TGTGCCAGTAGTACAACGACAGGGTGGGGAGGTCAGCCCCAGCATTTT. Protein: CASSTTTGWGGQPQHF. The chain carries TRBV19 and TRBJ1-5; 7 bases map to TRBD1. V gave up 4 bases and J gave up 6 bases; unmatched junction bases: 12. The germline V gene has CDR1 LNHDA and CDR2 SQIVND (reference sequence). The CDR3 runs 16 residues.